The following is a T cell receptor beta chain sequence with its context. What it recognizes is unknown. The germline V and J ends were trimmed by 0 bases and 7 bases, with 6 bases remaining between them. Germline V gene sequence: CDR1 MNHEY, CDR2 SVGAGI. The CDR3 is 12 amino acids. The method was immunoSEQ multiplex PCR; TCRdb's version includes in-frame clones alone and lacks a portion of them. The sample records about 120,000 clones, 90% being singletons. The entry originates in a study of graft-versus-host responses after intestinal transplantation. The gene calls are TRBV6-5 and TRBJ1-2; no clear D. The TCR was taken from a human donor who received an intestinal transplant. This specimen consisted of unstimulated CD4+ T cells sorted from spleen or lymph node cells, obtained before intestinal transplant. CDR3 coding DNA: TGTGCCAGCAGTTACTCGACTGGTGGCTACACCTTC. It is translated as CASSYSTGGYTF.